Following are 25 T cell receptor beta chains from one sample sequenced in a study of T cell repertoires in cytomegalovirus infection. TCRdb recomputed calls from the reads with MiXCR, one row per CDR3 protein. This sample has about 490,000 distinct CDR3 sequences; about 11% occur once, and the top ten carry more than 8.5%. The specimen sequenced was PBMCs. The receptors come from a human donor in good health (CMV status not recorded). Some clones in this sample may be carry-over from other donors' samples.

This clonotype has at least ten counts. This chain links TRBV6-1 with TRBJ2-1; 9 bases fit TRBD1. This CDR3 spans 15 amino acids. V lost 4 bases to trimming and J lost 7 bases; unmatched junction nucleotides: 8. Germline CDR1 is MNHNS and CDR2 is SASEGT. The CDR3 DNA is TGTGCCAGCAGTGTAAGGACAGGGGTCGTGAATGAGCAGTTCTTC. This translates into CASSVRTGVVNEQFF.

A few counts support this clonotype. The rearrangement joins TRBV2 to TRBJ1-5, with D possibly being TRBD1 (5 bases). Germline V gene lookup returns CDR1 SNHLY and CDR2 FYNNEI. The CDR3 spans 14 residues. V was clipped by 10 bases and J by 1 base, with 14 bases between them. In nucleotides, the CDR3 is TGTGCCACCGGGGGAGGCGAAAGCAATCAGCCCCAGCATTTT. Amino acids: CATGGGESNQPQHF. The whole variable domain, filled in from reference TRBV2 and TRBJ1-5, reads EPEVTQTPSHQVTQMGQEVILRCVPISNHLYFYWYRQILGQKVEFLVSFYNNEISEKSEIFDDQFSVERPDGSNFTLKIRSTKLEDSAMYFCATGGGESNQPQHFGDGTRLSIL.

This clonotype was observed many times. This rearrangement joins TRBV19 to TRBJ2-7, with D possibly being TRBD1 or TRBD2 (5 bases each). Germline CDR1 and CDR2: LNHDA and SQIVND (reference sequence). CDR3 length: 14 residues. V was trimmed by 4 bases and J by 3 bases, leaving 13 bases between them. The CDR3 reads CASSTPGRGYEQYF. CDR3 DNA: TGTGCCAGTAGTACTCCGGGACGGGGCTACGAGCAGTACTTC.

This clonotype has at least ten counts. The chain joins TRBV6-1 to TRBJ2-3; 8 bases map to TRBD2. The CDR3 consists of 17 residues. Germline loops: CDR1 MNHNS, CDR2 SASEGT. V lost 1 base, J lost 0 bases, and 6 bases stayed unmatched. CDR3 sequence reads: CASSEGVGGGSTDTQYF. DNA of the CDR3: TGTGCCAGCAGTGAAGGAGTCGGCGGGGGGAGCACAGATACGCAGTATTTT.

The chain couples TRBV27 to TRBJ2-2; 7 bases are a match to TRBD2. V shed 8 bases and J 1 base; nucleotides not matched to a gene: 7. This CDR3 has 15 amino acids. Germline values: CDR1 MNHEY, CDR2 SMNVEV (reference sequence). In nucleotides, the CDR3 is TGTGCCAGCGCGGTAGCGGGCCTGAACACCGGGGAGCTGTTTTTT. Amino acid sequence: CASAVAGLNTGELFF.

For the CDR3, the DNA is TGCAGCGTTGAAGACGGGACTAGCCCCTACAATGAGCAGTTCTTC. Encoded protein: CSVEDGTSPYNEQFF. This chain joins TRBV29-1 and TRBJ2-1; 9 bases are a match to TRBD2. This CDR3 has 15 residues. Germline loops: CDR1 SQVTM, CDR2 ANQGSEA. V was clipped by 0 bases and J by 2 bases; unmatched bases: 2.

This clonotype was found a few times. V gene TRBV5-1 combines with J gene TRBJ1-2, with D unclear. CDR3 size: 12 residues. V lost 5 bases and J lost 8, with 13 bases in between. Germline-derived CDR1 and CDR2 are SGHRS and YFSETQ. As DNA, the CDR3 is TGCGCCAGCAGGACCGACTCTAGGGGCTACACCTTC. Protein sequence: CASRTDSRGYTF.

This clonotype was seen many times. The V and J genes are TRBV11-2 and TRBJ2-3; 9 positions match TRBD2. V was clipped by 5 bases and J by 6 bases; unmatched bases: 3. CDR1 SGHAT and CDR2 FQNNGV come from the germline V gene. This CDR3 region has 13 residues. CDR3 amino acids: CASSRAGGDTQYF. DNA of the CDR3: TGTGCCAGCAGCCGTGCGGGGGGGGATACGCAGTATTTT.

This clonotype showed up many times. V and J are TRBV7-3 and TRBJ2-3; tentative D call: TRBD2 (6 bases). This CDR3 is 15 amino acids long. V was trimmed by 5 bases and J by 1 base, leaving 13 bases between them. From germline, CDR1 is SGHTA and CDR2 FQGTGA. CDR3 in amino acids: CASSGGSAGTDTQYF. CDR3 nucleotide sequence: TGTGCCAGCAGCGGAGGGAGTGCTGGCACAGATACGCAGTATTTT.

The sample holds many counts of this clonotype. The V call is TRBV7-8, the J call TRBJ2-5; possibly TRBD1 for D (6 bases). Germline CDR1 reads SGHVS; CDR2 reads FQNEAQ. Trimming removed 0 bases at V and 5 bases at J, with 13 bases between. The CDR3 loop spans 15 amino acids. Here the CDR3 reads CASSLAKAGVETQYF. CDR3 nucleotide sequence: TGTGCCAGCAGCTTAGCGAAGGCAGGGGTGGAGACCCAGTACTTC.

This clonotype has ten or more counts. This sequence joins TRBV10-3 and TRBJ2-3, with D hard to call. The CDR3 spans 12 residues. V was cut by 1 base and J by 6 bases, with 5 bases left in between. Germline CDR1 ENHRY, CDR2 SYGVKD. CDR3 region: CAISEFSDTQYF. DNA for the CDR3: TGTGCCATCAGTGAGTTTTCCGATACGCAGTATTTT.

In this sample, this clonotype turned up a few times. The CDR3 loop is CASSQEEGIGGQPQHF. The CDR3 DNA reads as TGTGCCAGCAGCCAAGAGGAAGGAATCGGAGGTCAGCCCCAGCATTTT. The V gene is TRBV4-2, the J gene TRBJ1-5; no reliable D call. The CDR3 is made up of 16 amino acids. The V gene lost 0 bases and the J gene lost 6 bases, with 15 bases spanning the gap. Per germline, CDR1 LGHNA and CDR2 YNFKEQ.

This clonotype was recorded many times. The CDR3, as DNA: TGTGCCAGTAGCGGGACAGGGGGCACGGAGACCCAGTACTTC. It translates to CASSGTGGTETQYF. The rearrangement uses TRBV19 and TRBJ2-5; 12 bases agree with TRBD1. This CDR3 has 14 amino acids. V shed 6 bases and J 5 bases; nucleotides not matched to a gene: 4. CDR1 and CDR2 from the germline V gene are LNHDA and SQIVND (reference sequence).

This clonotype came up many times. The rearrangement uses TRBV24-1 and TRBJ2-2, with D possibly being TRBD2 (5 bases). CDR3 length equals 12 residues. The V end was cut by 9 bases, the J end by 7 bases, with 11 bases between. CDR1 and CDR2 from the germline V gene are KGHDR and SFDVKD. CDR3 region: CATRTGFGELFF. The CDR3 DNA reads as TGTGCCACCCGAACGGGATTCGGGGAGCTGTTTTTT.

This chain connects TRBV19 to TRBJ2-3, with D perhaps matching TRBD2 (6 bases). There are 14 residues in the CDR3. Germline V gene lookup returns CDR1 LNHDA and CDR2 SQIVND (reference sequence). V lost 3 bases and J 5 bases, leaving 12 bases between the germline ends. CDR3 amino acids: CASSMGGGGDTQYF. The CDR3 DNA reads TGTGCCAGTAGTATGGGAGGCGGTGGAGATACGCAGTATTTT.

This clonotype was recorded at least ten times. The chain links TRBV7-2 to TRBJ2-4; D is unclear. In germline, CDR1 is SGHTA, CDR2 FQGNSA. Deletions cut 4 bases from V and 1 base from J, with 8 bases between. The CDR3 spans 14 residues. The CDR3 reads CASSSGVAKNIQYF. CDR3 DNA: TGTGCCAGCAGCTCAGGCGTTGCCAAAAACATTCAGTACTTC.

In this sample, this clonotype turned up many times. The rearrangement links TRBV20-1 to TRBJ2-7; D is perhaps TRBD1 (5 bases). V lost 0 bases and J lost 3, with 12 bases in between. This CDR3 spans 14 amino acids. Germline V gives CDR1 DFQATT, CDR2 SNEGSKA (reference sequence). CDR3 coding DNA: TGCAGTGCTAGAGAAGAGGACACAGTCTACGAGCAGTACTTC. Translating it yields CSAREEDTVYEQYF.

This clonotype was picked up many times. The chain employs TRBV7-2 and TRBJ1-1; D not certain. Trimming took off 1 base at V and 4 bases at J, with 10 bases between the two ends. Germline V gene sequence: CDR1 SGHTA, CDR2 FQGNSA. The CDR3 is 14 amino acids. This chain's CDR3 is CASSLVDGLTEAFF. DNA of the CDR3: TGTGCCAGCAGCTTAGTAGACGGGCTCACTGAAGCTTTCTTT.

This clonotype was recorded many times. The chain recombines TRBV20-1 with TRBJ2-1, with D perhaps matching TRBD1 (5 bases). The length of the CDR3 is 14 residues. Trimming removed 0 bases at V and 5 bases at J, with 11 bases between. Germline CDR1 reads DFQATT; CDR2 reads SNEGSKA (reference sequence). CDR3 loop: CSARDLKGHNEQFF. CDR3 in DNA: TGCAGTGCTAGAGATCTGAAGGGGCACAATGAGCAGTTCTTC.

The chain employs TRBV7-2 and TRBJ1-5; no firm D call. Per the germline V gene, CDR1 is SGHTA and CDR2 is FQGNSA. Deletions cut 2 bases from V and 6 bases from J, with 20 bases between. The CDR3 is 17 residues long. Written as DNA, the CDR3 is TGTGCCAGCAGCTTAAAGGGAAGGTTCCTACTAGGTCAGCCCCAGCATTTT. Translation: CASSLKGRFLLGQPQHF.

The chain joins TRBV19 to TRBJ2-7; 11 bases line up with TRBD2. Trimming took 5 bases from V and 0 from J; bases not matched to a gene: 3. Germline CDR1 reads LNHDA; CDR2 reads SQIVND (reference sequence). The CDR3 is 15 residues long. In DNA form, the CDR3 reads TGTGCCAGTAGTCCGGGACTAGCGGTCTCCTACGAGCAGTACTTC. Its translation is CASSPGLAVSYEQYF.

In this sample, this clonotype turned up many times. CDR3 coding DNA: TGTGCCAGCAGCTTAACATCAGGGGCCGAGCAGTACTTC. This translates into CASSLTSGAEQYF. The chain couples TRBV7-3 to TRBJ2-7; D perhaps matches TRBD1 (6 bases). Trimming shortened V by 0 bases and J by 6 bases, and 9 bases separated the two germline ends. CDR3 size: 13 residues. Germline-derived CDR1 and CDR2 are SGHTA and FQGTGA.

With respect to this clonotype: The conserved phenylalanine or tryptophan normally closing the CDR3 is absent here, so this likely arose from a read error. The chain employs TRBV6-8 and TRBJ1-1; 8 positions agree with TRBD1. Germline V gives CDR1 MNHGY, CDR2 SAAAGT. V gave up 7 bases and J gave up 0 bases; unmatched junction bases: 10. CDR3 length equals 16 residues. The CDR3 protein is CASNVQGTGLNTEAFI. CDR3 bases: TGTGCCAGCAATGTTCAGGGGACAGGCCTGAACACTGAAGCTTTCATT.

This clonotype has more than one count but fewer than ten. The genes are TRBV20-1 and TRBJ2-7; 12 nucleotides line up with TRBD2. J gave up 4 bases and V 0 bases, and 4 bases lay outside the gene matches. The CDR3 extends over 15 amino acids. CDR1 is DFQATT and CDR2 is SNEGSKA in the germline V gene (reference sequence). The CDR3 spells CSARDRLAGGYEQYF. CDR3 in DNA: TGCAGTGCTAGAGATCGGCTAGCGGGAGGGTACGAGCAGTACTTC.

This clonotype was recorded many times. Written as DNA, the CDR3 is TGTGCCAGCAGCTTCACAGGGAACGAGCAGTACTTC. Encoded protein: CASSFTGNEQYF. This chain links TRBV7-6 with TRBJ2-7, with D maybe TRBD1 (6 bases). With 3 bases removed from V and 5 bases from J, the gap between germline ends came to 8 bases. The germline gives CDR1 SGHVS, CDR2 FNYEAQ. This CDR3 region has 12 residues.